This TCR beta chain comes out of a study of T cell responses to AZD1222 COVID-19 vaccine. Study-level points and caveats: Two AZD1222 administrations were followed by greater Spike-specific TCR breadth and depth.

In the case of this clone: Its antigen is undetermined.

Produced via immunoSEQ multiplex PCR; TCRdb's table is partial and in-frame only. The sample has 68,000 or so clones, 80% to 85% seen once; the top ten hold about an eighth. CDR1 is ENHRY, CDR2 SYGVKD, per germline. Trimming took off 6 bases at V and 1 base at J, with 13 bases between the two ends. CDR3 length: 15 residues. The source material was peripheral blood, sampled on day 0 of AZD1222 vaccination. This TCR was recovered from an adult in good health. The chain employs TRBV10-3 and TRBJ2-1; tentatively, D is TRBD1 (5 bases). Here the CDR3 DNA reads TGTGCCATCAGCCTCGACAGCAGATCCTACAATGAGCAGTTCTTC. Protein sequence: CAISLDSRSYNEQFF.